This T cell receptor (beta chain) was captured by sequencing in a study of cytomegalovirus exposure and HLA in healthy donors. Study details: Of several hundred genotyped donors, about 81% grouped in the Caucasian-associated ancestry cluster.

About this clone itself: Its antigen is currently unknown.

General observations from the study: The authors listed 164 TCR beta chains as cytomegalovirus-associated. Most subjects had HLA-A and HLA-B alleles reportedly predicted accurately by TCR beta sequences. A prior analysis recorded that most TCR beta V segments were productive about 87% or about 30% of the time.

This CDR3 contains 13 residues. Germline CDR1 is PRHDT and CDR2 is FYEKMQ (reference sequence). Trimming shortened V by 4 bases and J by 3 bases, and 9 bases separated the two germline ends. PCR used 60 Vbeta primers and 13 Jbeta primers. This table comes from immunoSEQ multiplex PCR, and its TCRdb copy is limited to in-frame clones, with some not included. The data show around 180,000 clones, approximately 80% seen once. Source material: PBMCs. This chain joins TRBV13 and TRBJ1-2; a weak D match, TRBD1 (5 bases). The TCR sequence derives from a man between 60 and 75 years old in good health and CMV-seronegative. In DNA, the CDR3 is TGTGCCAGCAGCTCTGGGGCCCACTATGGCTACACCTTC. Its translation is CASSSGAHYGYTF.